This T cell receptor beta chain derives from a study of technical replicates of blood from a few donors. CDR1 LNHDA and CDR2 SQIVND come from the germline V gene (reference sequence). V dropped 2 bases and J dropped 0; count of bases not matched to a gene: 0. This CDR3 region has 14 residues. Method: immunoSEQ multiplex PCR; TCRdb's copy keeps in-frame clones and lacks some. The table lists about 80,000 clones, around 94% of them singletons. The sequence was collected from a human donor in good health. The genes are TRBV19 and TRBJ2-7; 8 nucleotides match TRBD2. The sample comprised T cells isolated from PBMCs. In DNA, the CDR3 is TGTGCCAGTAGTATAAGCGGGAGCTCCTACGAGCAGTACTTC. This codes for CASSISGSSYEQYF.